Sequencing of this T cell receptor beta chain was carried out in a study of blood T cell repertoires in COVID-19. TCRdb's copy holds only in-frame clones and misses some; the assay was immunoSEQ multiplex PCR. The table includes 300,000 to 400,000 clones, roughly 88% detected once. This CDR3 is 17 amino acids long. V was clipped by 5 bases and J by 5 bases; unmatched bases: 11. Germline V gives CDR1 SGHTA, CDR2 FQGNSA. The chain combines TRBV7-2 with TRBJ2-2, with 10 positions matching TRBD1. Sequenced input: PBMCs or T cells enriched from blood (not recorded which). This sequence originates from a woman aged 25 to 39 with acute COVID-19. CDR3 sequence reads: CASSLNPGTGVTGELFF. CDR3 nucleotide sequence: TGTGCCAGCAGCCTAAACCCCGGGACAGGGGTTACCGGGGAGCTGTTTTTT. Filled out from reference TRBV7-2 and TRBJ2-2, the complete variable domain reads GAGVSQSPSNKVTEKGKDVELRCDPISGHTALYWYRQSLGQGLEFLIYFQGNSAPDKSGLPSDRFSAERTGGSVSTLTIQRTQQEDSAVYLCASSLNPGTGVTGELFFGEGSRLTVL.